This T cell receptor beta chain was captured by sequencing in a study of CD8+ T cells in alopecia areata. Across the whole study: Oral tofacitinib, 5 to 10 mg twice daily, was given in an open-label trial. General study findings and limits: Scalp sequencing captures resident alphabeta T cells of normal skin too. Lesional scalp, especially alopecia totalis/universalis, showed higher clonality than normal scalp.

This clone was observed a few times. What it recognizes is unknown. Sequencing templates came from extracted RNA that was reverse transcribed into cDNA. Data came from immunoSEQ multiplex PCR; TCRdb stores just in-frame clones and leaves some out. Here the sample spans approximately 200,000 clones, 55% to 70% being singletons. Treatment specified: oral pan-JAK inhibitor, 5-10 mg twice daily. The sorting of PBMCs gave CD4+ and CD8+ T cells. Per germline, CDR1 MNHEY and CDR2 SVGAGI. V was shortened by 5 bases and J by 5 bases, with 12 bases between the two germline ends. CDR3 size: 13 residues. This sequence was found in a human donor with alopecia areata. This rearrangement joins TRBV6-5 to TRBJ2-5, with D possibly being TRBD1 (6 bases). This material consisted of CD4+ T cells sorted from blood, taken at week 4, from a patient treated with tofacitinib. The CDR3 nucleotides are TGTGCCAGCAGTCCCCAGGGGTACGAGACCCAGTACTTC. Its protein is CASSPQGYETQYF.